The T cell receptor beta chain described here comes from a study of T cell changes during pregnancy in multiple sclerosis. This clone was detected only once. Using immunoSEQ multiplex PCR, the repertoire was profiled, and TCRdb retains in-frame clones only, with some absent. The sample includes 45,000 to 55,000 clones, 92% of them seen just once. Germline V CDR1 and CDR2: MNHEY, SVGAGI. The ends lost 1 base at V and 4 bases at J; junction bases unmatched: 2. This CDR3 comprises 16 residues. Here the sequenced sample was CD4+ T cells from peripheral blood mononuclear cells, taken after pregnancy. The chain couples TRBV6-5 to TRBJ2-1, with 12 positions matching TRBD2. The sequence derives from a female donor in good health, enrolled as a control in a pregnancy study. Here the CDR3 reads CASSYLGLAGYNEQFF. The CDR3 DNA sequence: TGTGCCAGCAGTTACTTAGGACTAGCGGGGTACAATGAGCAGTTCTTC.